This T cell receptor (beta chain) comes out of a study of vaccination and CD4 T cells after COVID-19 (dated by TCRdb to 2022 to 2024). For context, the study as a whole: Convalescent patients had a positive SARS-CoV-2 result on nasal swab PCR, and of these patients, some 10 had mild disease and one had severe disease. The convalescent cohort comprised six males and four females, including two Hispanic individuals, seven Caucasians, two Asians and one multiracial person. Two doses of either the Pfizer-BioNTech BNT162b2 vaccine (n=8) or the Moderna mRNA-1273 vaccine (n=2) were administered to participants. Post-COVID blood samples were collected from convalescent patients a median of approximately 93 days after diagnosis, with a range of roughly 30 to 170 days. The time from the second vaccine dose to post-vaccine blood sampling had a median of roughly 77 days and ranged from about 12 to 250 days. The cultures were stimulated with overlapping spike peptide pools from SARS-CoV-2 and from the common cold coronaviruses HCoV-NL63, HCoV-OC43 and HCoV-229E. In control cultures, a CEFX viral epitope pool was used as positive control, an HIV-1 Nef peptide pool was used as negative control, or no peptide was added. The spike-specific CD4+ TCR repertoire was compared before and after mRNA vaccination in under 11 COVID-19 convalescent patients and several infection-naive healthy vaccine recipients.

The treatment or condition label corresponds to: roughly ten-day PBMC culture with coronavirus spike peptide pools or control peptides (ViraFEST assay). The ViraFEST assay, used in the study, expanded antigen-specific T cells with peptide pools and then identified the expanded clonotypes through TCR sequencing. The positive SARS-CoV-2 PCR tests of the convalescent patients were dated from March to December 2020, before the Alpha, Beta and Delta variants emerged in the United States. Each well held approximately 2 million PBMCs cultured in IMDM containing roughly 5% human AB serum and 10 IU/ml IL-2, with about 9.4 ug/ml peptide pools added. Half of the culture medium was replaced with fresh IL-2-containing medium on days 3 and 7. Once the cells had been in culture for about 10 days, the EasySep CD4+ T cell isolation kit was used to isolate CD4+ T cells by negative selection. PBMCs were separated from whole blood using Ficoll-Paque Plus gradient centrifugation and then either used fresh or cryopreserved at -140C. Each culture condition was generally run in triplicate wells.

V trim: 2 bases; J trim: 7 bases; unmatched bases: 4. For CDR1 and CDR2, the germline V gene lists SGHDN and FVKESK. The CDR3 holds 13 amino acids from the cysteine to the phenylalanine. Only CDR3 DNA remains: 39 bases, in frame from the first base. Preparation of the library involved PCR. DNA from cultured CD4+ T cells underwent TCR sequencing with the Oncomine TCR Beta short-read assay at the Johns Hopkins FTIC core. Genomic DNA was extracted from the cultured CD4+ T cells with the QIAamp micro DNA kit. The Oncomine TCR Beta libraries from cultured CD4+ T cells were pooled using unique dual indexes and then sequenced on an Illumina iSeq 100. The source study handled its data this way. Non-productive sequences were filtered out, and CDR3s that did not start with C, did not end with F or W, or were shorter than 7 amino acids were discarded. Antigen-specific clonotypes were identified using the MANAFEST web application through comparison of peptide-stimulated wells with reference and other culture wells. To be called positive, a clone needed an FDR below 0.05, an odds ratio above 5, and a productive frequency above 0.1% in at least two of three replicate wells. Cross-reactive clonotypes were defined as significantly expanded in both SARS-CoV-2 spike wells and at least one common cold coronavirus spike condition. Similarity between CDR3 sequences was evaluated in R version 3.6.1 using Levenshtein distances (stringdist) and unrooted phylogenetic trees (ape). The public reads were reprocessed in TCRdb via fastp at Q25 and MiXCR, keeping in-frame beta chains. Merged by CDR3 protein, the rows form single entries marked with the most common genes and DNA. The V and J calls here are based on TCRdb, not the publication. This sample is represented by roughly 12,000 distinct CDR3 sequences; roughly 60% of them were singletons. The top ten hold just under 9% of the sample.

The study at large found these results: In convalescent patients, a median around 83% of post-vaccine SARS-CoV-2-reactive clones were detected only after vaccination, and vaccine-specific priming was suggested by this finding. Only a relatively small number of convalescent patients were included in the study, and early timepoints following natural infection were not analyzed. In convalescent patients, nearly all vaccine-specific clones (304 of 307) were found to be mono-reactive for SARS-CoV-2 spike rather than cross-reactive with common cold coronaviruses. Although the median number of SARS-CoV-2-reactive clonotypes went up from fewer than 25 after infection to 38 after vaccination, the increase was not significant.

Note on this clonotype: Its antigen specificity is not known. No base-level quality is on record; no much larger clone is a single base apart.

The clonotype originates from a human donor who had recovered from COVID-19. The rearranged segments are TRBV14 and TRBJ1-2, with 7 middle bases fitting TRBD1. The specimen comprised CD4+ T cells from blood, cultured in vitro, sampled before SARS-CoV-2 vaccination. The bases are TGTGCCAGCAGCCAAAGACAGGGATTTGGCTACACCTTC. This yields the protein CASSQRQGFGYTF.